The rows below give T cell receptor beta chains drawn from one sample of a study of cytomegalovirus exposure and HLA in healthy donors. Here immunoSEQ multiplex PCR was the method, and the copy in TCRdb shows in-frame clones only, minus some. The repertoire holds about 78,000 clones, with more than 65% as singletons. The sequencing sample was made of PBMCs. These TCRs come from a woman aged 40 to 50 in good health and CMV-seropositive. Both conserved end residues are part of each CDR3. A D gene is named only where the DNA matches it firmly. Some rows have no size entry. The others give once, few or many, or a class for an expanded clone.

V gene,J gene,clone size,D gene,CDR3 DNA,CDR3 protein
TRBV6-1,TRBJ1-2,NA,TRBD1,TGTGCCAGCAGTGAAGACTTAATGACAGGGGGATCTGGTGGCTACACCTTC,CASSEDLMTGGSGGYTF
TRBV6-5,TRBJ1-5,NA,TRBD1,TGTGCCAGCAGTGGCGGACAGGGAGGCAATCAGCCCCAGCATTTT,CASSGGQGGNQPQHF
TRBV5-6,TRBJ1-1,NA,NA,TGTGCCAGCAGCCCTCAGTGGCCGAGGACTGAAGCTTTCTTT,CASSPQWPRTEAFF
TRBV27,TRBJ1-2,NA,NA,TGTGCCAGCAGTCTAAGGGGTAACTATGGCTACACCTTC,CASSLRGNYGYTF
TRBV4-1,TRBJ1-3,NA,TRBD1,TGCGCCAGCAGCCAAGGGACAGGGGCTGGAAACACCATATATTTT,CASSQGTGAGNTIYF
TRBV4-1,TRBJ2-1,NA,TRBD2,TGCGCCAGCAGCCAAGAGACCGGGACTAGCGGGTTTTTTGAGCAGTTCTTC,CASSQETGTSGFFEQFF
TRBV19,TRBJ1-4,NA,NA,TGTGCCAGTAGCGCAGGAGGGACGGCTAATGAAAAACTGTTTTTT,CASSAGGTANEKLFF
TRBV5-1,TRBJ2-1,NA,NA,TGCGCCAGCAGCTCGTACAATGAGCAGTTCTTC,CASSSYNEQFF
TRBV5-1,TRBJ1-4,NA,NA,TGCGCCAGCAGCTTGGGGGAAACCGGGACACGAGGAAAACTGTTTTTT,CASSLGETGTRGKLFF
TRBV9,TRBJ2-1,NA,TRBD2,TGTGCCAGCAGCGGATTCTCGGCGGCTGGCGGGGGGCTGTACAATGAGCAGTTCTTC,CASSGFSAAGGGLYNEQFF
TRBV12-5,TRBJ1-1,NA,NA,TGTGCGATGGAGATGAGCACTGAAGCTTTCTTT,CAMEMSTEAFF
TRBV6-5,TRBJ2-7,NA,NA,TGTGCCAGCAGTTACTCGACTAGCTCCTACGAGCAGTACTTC,CASSYSTSSYEQYF
TRBV25-1,TRBJ2-2,NA,TRBD2,TGTGCCAGCAGTGTTAGCGGGGGGACCGGGGAGCTGTTTTTT,CASSVSGGTGELFF
TRBV13,TRBJ1-1,few,TRBD1,TGTGCCAGCAGCTTAGGACAGGGGCGGACGGAAGCTTTCTTT,CASSLGQGRTEAFF
TRBV2,TRBJ2-7,NA,TRBD1,TGTGCCAGCAGCTACCGAACAGGGGCCTACGAGCAGTACTTC,CASSYRTGAYEQYF